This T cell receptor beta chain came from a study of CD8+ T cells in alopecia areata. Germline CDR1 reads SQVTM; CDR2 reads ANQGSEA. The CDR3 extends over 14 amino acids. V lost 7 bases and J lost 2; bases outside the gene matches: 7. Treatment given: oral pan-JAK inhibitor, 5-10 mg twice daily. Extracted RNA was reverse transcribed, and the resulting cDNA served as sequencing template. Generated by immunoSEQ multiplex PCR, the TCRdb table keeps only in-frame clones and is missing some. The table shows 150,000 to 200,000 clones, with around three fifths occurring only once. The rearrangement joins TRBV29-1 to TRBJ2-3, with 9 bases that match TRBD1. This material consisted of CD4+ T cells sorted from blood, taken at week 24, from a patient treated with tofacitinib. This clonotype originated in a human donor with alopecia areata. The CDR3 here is CSAYRDRATDTQYF. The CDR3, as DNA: TGCAGCGCCTACCGGGACAGGGCCACAGATACGCAGTATTTT.